The next 10 T cell receptor beta chains were all read from a single sample in a study of metastatic and nonmetastatic thyroid tumors. Patients were all untreated before their thyroid surgery. With MiXCR, TCRdb called clones anew from the PCR reads. The table records roughly 81,000 clones, about 9.1% of them present only once. Sequencing was performed on blood. These receptors were obtained from a female donor with papillary thyroid cancer or a benign thyroid nodule (not recorded which). Some clones in this sample may be carry-over from other donors' samples.

This clone was counted ten times or more. This chain links TRBV19 with TRBJ1-5, with D hard to call. The germline V gene encodes CDR1 LNHDA and CDR2 SQIVND (reference sequence). Trimming removed 0 bases from V and 2 bases from J, with 17 bases in between. This CDR3 region has 18 residues. CDR3 amino acids: CASSIDLGPGVGNQPQHF. CDR3 in DNA: TGTGCCAGTAGTATAGATCTCGGCCCCGGAGTCGGCAATCAGCCCCAGCATTTT.

In regard to this clone: The same CDR3 is also encoded by other DNA sequences in this sample. The V gene is TRBV6-1, the J gene TRBJ2-5, with 10 bases matching TRBD2. Germline CDR1 MNHNS, CDR2 SASEGT. The junction had 7 bases not matched to a gene; V was cut back by 8 bases and J by 4 bases. The CDR3 spans 14 residues. CDR3: CASLAGGPGETQYF. In DNA form, the CDR3 reads TGTGCCAGCTTAGCGGGGGGTCCTGGAGAGACCCAGTACTTC.

This clone was observed a handful of times. The genes are TRBV3-1 and TRBJ2-1; 9 bases agree with TRBD2. V gave up 2 bases and J gave up 7 bases; unmatched junction bases: 6. There are 15 residues in the CDR3. CDR1 and CDR2 (germline): LGHDT, YNNKEL (reference sequence). CDR3 residues: CASSQKAGGTNEQFF. For the CDR3, the DNA is TGTGCCAGCAGCCAAAAGGCGGGGGGGACAAATGAGCAGTTCTTC.

The sample holds a few counts of this clone. The CDR3 spells CAWTDSINTEAFF. CDR3 sequence (DNA): TGTGCCTGGACGGACAGTATTAACACTGAAGCTTTCTTT. V is TRBV30 and J is TRBJ1-1; perhaps TRBD1 as D (6 bases). The V gene's germline CDR1 is GTSNPN and CDR2 SVGIG (reference sequence). The CDR3 spans 13 residues. The V and J ends lost 4 bases and 2 bases respectively, with 11 bases between them.

This clone was seen ten or more times. The V call is TRBV5-1, the J call TRBJ2-7; D uncertain. V dropped 1 base and J dropped 5 bases, with 4 bases sitting between them. The length of the CDR3 is 11 residues. CDR1 is SGHRS and CDR2 is YFSETQ in the germline V gene. The CDR3 spells CASSLTHEQYF. DNA for the CDR3: TGCGCCAGCAGCTTGACCCACGAGCAGTACTTC.

In its sample, this clone was seen a few times. V gene TRBV11-2 combines with J gene TRBJ2-7, with 11 bases matching TRBD2. CDR3 length: 14 amino acids. The V and J ends lost 3 bases and 6 bases, in that order; junction bases with no gene match: 4. CDR1 and CDR2 (germline): SGHAT, FQNNGV. CDR3 coding DNA: TGTGCCAGCAGCTTTAGCGGGGGGGTGCGCGAGCAGTACTTC. As protein: CASSFSGGVREQYF.

In its sample, this clone was seen many times. The rearrangement uses TRBV20-1 and TRBJ2-6; D is unresolved. V was cut by 1 base and J by 0 bases, with 4 bases left in between. This CDR3 contains 14 residues. Germline V lookup: CDR1 DFQATT, CDR2 SNEGSKA (reference sequence). CDR3 loop: CSARGSSGANVLTF. The CDR3 coding sequence is TGCAGTGCTAGAGGGAGCTCTGGGGCCAACGTCCTGACTTTC.

This clone has a count of ten or more. The gene calls are TRBV2 and TRBJ2-7, with 7 positions matching TRBD2. V was pared by 6 bases and J by 4 bases, with 9 bases of the junction left unmatched. Germline CDR1 reads SNHLY; CDR2 reads FYNNEI. The CDR3 sequence is 14 residues long. The CDR3 is CASRGGTKKYEQYF. In nucleotides, the CDR3 is TGTGCCAGCAGGGGGGGGACTAAAAAATACGAGCAGTACTTC.

This clone has a count of ten or more. The V gene is TRBV20-1, the J gene TRBJ2-7; 7 bases match TRBD1. The V gene end was trimmed by 1 base and the J gene end by 4 bases; junction bases not matched to a gene: 4. Germline CDR1 and CDR2: DFQATT and SNEGSKA (reference sequence). CDR3 length: 13 residues. The CDR3 spells CSARGTQGYEQYF. CDR3 nucleotide sequence: TGCAGTGCTAGAGGAACACAGGGGTACGAGCAGTACTTC.

This clone has more than one count but fewer than ten. J is TRBJ1-2 and V is TRBV12-3 or TRBV12-4; D gene unclear. The CDR3 is made up of 15 amino acids. Trimming pared 5 bases from V and 5 bases from J, leaving 18 bases between. DNA for the CDR3: TGTGCCAGCAGTCCTTCAGACTTTACTTTTTATGGCTACACCTTC. Its protein product is CASSPSDFTFYGYTF.